This entry concerns a single TCR beta chain. Its antigen remains unidentified. TCRdb's copy holds only in-frame clones and misses some; the assay was immunoSEQ multiplex PCR. Of under 80,000 clones in the sample, 60% to 80% are singletons; the top ten hold around 1.5%. Trimming took off 0 bases at V and 4 bases at J, with 15 bases between the two ends. CDR3 length: 17 residues. Germline lookup yields CDR1 LGHNT and CDR2 FRNRAP. The sample belongs to a study of vaccination effects on CD4 cells after COVID-19. Sequencing followed a ViraFEST assay step that expanded antigen-specific CD4+ T cells with viral peptide pools. Cells that had been cultured for 10 days were the source of isolated CD4+ T cells. Vaccine recipients lacked prior SARS-CoV-2 infection and had negative nucleocapsid antibodies. On days 3 and 7, fresh IL-2 medium replaced half the medium.

The source was CD4+ T cells from PBMCs cultured with HCoV-229E spike peptides, collected before COVID-19 vaccination. The sequence came from a human donor who received a COVID-19 vaccine. This rearrangement joins TRBV12-5 to TRBJ1-4; D possibly corresponds to TRBD1 (5 bases). CDR3 residues: CASGLVPGWQGNEKLFF. The CDR3 coding sequence is TGTGCTAGTGGTTTGGTACCCGGGTGGCAGGGTAATGAAAAACTGTTTTTT.